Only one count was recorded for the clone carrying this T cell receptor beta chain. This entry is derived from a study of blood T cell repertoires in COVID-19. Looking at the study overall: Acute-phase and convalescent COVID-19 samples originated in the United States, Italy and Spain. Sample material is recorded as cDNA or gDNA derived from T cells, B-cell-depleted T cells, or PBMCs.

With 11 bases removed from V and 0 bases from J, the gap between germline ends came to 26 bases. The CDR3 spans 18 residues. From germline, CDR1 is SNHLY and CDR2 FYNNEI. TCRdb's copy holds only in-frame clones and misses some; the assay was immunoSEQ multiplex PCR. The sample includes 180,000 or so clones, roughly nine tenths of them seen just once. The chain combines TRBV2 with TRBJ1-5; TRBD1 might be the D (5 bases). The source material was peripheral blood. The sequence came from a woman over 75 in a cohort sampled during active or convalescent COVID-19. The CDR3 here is CASNSVGQGTYSNQPQHF. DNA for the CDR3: TGTGCCTCGAATTCGGTCGGTCAGGGTACCTATAGCAATCAGCCCCAGCATTTT.